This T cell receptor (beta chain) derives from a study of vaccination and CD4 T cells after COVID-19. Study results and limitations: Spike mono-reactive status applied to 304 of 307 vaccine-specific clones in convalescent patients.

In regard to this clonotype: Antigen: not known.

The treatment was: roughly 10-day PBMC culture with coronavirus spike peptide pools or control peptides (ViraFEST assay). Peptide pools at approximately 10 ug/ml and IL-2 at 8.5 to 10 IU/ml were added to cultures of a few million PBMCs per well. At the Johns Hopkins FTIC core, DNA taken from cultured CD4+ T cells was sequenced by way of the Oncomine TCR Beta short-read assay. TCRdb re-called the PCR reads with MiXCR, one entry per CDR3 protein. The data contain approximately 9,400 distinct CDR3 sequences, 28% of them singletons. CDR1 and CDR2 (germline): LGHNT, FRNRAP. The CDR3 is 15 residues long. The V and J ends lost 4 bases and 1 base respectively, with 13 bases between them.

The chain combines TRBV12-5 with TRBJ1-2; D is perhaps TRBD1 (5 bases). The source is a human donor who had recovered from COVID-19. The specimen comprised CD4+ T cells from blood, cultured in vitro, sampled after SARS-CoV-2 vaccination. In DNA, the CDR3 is TGTGCTAGTGGTTCCGACAGTAACCTTAACTATGGCTACACCTTC. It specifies CASGSDSNLNYGYTF.